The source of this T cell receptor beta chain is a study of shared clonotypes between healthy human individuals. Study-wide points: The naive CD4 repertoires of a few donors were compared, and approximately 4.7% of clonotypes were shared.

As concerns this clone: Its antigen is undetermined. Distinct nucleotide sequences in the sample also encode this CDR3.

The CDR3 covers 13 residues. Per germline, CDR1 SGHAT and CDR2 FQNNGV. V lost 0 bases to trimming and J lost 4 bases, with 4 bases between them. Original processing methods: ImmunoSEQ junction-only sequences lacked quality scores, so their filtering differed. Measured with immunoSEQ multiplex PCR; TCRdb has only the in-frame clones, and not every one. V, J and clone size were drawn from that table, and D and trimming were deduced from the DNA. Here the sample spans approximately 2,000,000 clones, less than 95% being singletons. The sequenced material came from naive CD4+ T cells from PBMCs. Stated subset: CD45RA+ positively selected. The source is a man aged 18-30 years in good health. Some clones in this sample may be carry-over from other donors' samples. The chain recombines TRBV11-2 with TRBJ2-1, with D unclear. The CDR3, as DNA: TGTGCCAGCAGCTTAGACAGATACAATGAGCAGTTCTTC. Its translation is CASSLDRYNEQFF.